What follows is one T cell receptor (beta chain) and its context. No antigen is known for it. Sequencing used immunoSEQ multiplex PCR; TCRdb keeps in-frame clones, though not all of them. In the table there are about 410,000 clones, around 92% of which are singletons. The sample belongs to a study of Ad26.COV2.S vaccination and SARS-CoV-2 variants. Study-level background: Each vaccinee took Ad26.COV2.S intramuscularly, once or twice 56 days apart.

Treatment indicated: roughly 18 received Ad26.COV2.S at low or high dose, single or two shots; several received placebo; per-sample allocation not given. On day 63 after the first injection, vaccine and placebo recipients gave samples. Vaccine was an Ad26 vector expressing Wuhan-strain SARS-CoV-2 spike. Study-level results: Comparable non-spike TCR breadth was observed in vaccine and placebo recipients. Substantial response breadth was reportedly seen for spike-specific CD8+ and CD4+ T cells after vaccination.

V lost 5 bases, J lost 5 bases, and 4 bases stayed unmatched. The CDR3 is made up of 15 amino acids. From germline, CDR1 is SGHTA and CDR2 FQGNSA. The chain joins TRBV7-2 to TRBJ2-1; TRBD1 matches at 12 bases. The origin of this receptor is a person aged 18-60 years who received the Ad26.COV2.S COVID-19 vaccine or a placebo. The specimen was peripheral blood, collected in a trial of Ad26.COV2.S vaccine versus placebo. CDR3 nucleotides: TGTGCCAGCAGCCCCTGGGACAGGGGGCACAATGAGCAGTTCTTC. It encodes CASSPWDRGHNEQFF.